These 17 T cell receptor beta chains share one sample of origin, sequenced in a study of persistence of HIV-infected CD4 T cells. The immunoSEQ assay was version 4, run in survey mode. The repertoire was sequenced with immunoSEQ multiplex PCR; TCRdb's copy has only in-frame clones and lacks some. The data show tens of thousands of clones, with around 67% seen just once and about 1.8% held by the top ten. These receptors have no identified antigens. Overlapping HIV-1 Gag 15-mer peptides at 1 ug per peptide per mL were used. CD4+ T cells upregulating both CD40 ligand and CD69 were sorted as responding cells. The sample here was CD4+ T cells sorted from PBMCs after roughly 17-hour stimulation, taken from a patient who received antiretroviral therapy. The receptors here all came from an adult man with HIV who was CMV-seropositive.

The V call is TRBV7-3, the J call TRBJ2-7, with 7 bases matching TRBD1. The germline V gene encodes CDR1 SGHTA and CDR2 FQGTGA. The CDR3 covers 15 residues. J was trimmed by 3 bases and V by 0 bases; bases with no gene match: 5. CDR3 nucleotide sequence: TGTGCCAGCAGCTTAACGTCGGCAGGGGGCTACGAGCAGTACTTC. This encodes CASSLTSAGGYEQYF.

The V call is TRBV28, the J call TRBJ1-6; D remains unclear. V lost 6 bases to trimming and J lost 0 bases, with 9 bases between them. The CDR3 is 15 residues long. Per germline, CDR1 MDHEN and CDR2 SYDVKM. The DNA for the CDR3 is TGTGCCAGCAGACGAAGCAGCTCCTATAATTCACCCCTCCACTTT. Translation: CASRRSSSYNSPLHF.

The gene calls are TRBV10-1 and TRBJ2-7, with D maybe TRBD1 (5 bases). This CDR3 has 15 residues. Deletions cut 7 bases from V and 2 bases from J, with 18 bases between. Germline V gives CDR1 WNHNN, CDR2 SYGVQD (reference sequence). The CDR3 loop reads CASTGRNLRAYEQYF. The CDR3 region has the DNA TGCGCCAGCACAGGACGGAACCTCAGGGCCTACGAGCAGTACTTC.

This rearrangement joins TRBV4-1 to TRBJ1-2; D gene uncertain. Germline CDR1 reads MGHRA; CDR2 reads YSYEKL. CDR3 size: 14 residues. Trimming cost V 0 bases and J 4 bases, with 9 bases left between them. This CDR3 reads CASSQDSGIYGYTF. The CDR3, as DNA: TGCGCCAGCAGCCAAGATTCGGGGATCTATGGCTACACCTTC.

The rearrangement links TRBV27 to TRBJ2-2, with TRBD1 matching over 12 bases. J lost 7 bases, V lost 6 bases, and 3 bases had no gene match. Germline CDR1 and CDR2: MNHEY and SMNVEV (reference sequence). The CDR3 is 14 residues long. The CDR3 DNA is TGTGCCAGCAGGGGACAGGGGGCTAGCGGGGAGCTGTTTTTT. Translated: CASRGQGASGELFF.

The genes are TRBV28 and TRBJ2-7; either TRBD1 or TRBD2 may supply D (6 bases each). The length of the CDR3 is 13 residues. V gave up 2 bases and J gave up 4 bases, with 9 bases separating them. CDR1 is MDHEN and CDR2 is SYDVKM in the germline V gene. The CDR3 sequence: CASSLGGRYEQYF. CDR3 coding DNA: TGTGCCAGCAGTTTAGGGGGGCGGTACGAGCAGTACTTC.

V is TRBV19 and J is TRBJ1-4; possible D gene TRBD1, 5 bases. Per germline, CDR1 LNHDA and CDR2 SQIVND (reference sequence). The CDR3 extends over 17 amino acids. Trimming cost V 3 bases and J 2 bases, with 16 bases left between them. The CDR3 DNA follows: TGTGCCAGTAGTATTGGGGGTGGTTTCCTGACTAATGAAAAACTGTTTTTT. This codes for CASSIGGGFLTNEKLFF.

The V call is TRBV7-2, the J call TRBJ2-5, with a possible D match to TRBD2 (7 bases). V dropped 6 bases and J dropped 4 bases, with 21 bases sitting between them. CDR1 and CDR2 (germline): SGHTA, FQGNSA. This CDR3 is built from 16 residues. Here the CDR3 reads CASRARVGGGRETQYF. Here the CDR3 DNA reads TGTGCCAGCAGGGCACGGGTTGGCGGGGGCAGAGAGACCCAGTACTTC. The complete variable domain, with remaining parts taken from reference TRBV7-2 and TRBJ2-5, reads GAGVSQSPSNKVTEKGKDVELRCDPISGHTALYWYRQSLGQGLEFLIYFQGNSAPDKSGLPSDRFSAERTGGSVSTLTIQRTQQEDSAVYLCASRARVGGGRETQYFGPGTRLLVL.

This chain joins TRBV28 and TRBJ1-3; TRBD1 agrees at 8 bases. Germline lookup yields CDR1 MDHEN and CDR2 SYDVKM. The CDR3 is 14 residues long. Germline trimming cut 6 bases from V and 2 bases from J; bases unmatched to any gene: 3. The CDR3 DNA follows: TGTGCCAGCAGCGAACAGGGGGCTGGAAACACCATATATTTT. Translated: CASSEQGAGNTIYF.

This clone was found a few times. This sequence joins TRBV7-9 and TRBJ1-6; no firm D call. The germline V gene has CDR1 SEHNR and CDR2 FQNEAQ (reference sequence). V was shortened by 2 bases and J by 9 bases, with 8 bases between the two germline ends. This CDR3 is 13 amino acids long. CDR3 sequence reads: CASSLSLGSPLHF. Here the CDR3 DNA reads TGTGCCAGCAGCTTATCTCTGGGTTCACCCCTCCACTTT.

The chain uses TRBV10-3 and TRBJ2-1, with D unresolved. V was trimmed by 3 bases and J by 10 bases, leaving 16 bases between them. The CDR3 extends over 14 amino acids. The germline V gene has CDR1 ENHRY and CDR2 SYGVKD. Here the CDR3 DNA reads TGTGCCATCAGTGAAAGTGAGGTTATAGGGGAGCAGTTCTTC. As protein: CAISESEVIGEQFF.

This chain joins TRBV3-1 (or the pseudogene TRBV3-2) and TRBJ2-3, with 7 bases identical to TRBD2. This CDR3 has 14 residues. Trimming cost V 4 bases and J 6 bases; bases outside gene matches: 7. CDR1 is LGHDT, CDR2 YNNKEL, per germline (reference sequence). CDR3 DNA sequence: TGTGCCAGCAGCCGGGGCGGGGGTTGGGATACGCAGTATTTT. Translation gives CASSRGGGWDTQYF.

With regard to this clone: The identical CDR3 is also encoded by other nucleotide sequences in the sample. This chain joins TRBV5-1 and TRBJ1-1; possibly TRBD1 for D (6 bases). The CDR3 covers 13 residues. The V end lost 7 bases, the J end lost 0 bases, and 10 bases lay between the germline ends. Germline assignment: CDR1 SGHRS and CDR2 YFSETQ. The CDR3 loop is CASSRDMNTEAFF. Written as DNA, the CDR3 is TGCGCCAGCTCACGGGACATGAACACTGAAGCTTTCTTT.

This clone is termed medium-sized. This chain links TRBV19 with TRBJ1-3; no clear D gene. Per germline, CDR1 LNHDA and CDR2 SQIVND (reference sequence). Trimming shortened V by 2 bases and J by 2 bases, and 10 bases separated the two germline ends. CDR3 length equals 15 residues. The CDR3 region is CASSIIDATGNTIYF. As DNA, the CDR3 is TGTGCCAGTAGTATAATTGACGCTACTGGAAACACCATATATTTT.

The chain has TRBV18 and TRBJ2-1; D is ambiguous. The CDR3 totals 14 residues. Germline values: CDR1 KGHSH, CDR2 LQKENI. Trimming pared 3 bases from V and 6 bases from J, leaving 12 bases between. The CDR3 DNA reads as TGTGCCAGCTCACCTAACCAGGAGACCAATGAGCAGTTCTTC. It translates to CASSPNQETNEQFF.

In its sample, this clone is medium-sized. V is TRBV7-2 and J is TRBJ2-7, with TRBD2 matching over 10 bases. The CDR3 is made up of 16 amino acids. Per the germline V gene, CDR1 is SGHTA and CDR2 is FQGNSA. V dropped 1 base and J dropped 0; count of bases not matched to a gene: 3. The CDR3 DNA is TGTGCCAGCAGCTTAGTAGCGGGGGGCCTCTCCTACGAGCAGTACTTC. It codes for CASSLVAGGLSYEQYF.

V gene TRBV10-1 combines with J gene TRBJ1-5, with D unresolved. Germline V lookup: CDR1 WNHNN, CDR2 SYGVQD (reference sequence). V lost 5 bases and J 7 bases, leaving 9 bases between the germline ends. This CDR3 has 12 amino acids. CDR3 residues: CASSQAQQPQHF. In DNA form, the CDR3 reads TGCGCCAGCAGTCAGGCTCAACAGCCCCAGCATTTT.